What follows are 21 T cell receptor beta chains derived from one specimen sequenced in a study of early T cells in non-severe SARS-CoV-2 infection. TCRdb re-called the 5' RACE reads with MiXCR, one entry per CDR3 protein. The data contain under 100,000 distinct CDR3 sequences, 8% to 13% of them singletons. Sequencing was performed on whole blood. These receptors were obtained from an adult who was a healthcare worker with PCR-confirmed SARS-CoV-2 infection or an uninfected control (not recorded which).

V is TRBV5-6 and J is TRBJ2-3; a possible D gene is TRBD1 (5 bases). V lost 5 bases and J lost 2, with 21 bases in between. There are 17 residues in the CDR3. Germline CDR1 reads SGHDT; CDR2 reads YYEEEE. The CDR3 here is CASSSLTATVSTDTQYF. The CDR3 DNA follows: TGTGCCAGCAGTTCCCTGACCGCGACAGTTTCCACAGATACGCAGTATTTT.

The sample holds many counts of this clonotype. The J gene is TRBJ1-5, the V gene TRBV19, with D possibly being TRBD1 (5 bases). Trimming left V 6 bases short and J 6 bases short, with 12 bases between. This CDR3 contains 13 residues. From germline, CDR1 is LNHDA and CDR2 SQIVND (reference sequence). The CDR3 is CASRLSGFQPQHF. The CDR3 DNA is TGTGCCAGTAGATTATCAGGGTTTCAGCCCCAGCATTTT. Using reference TRBV19 and TRBJ1-5 for the parts outside the CDR3, the full variable domain is DGGITQSPKYLFRKEGQNVTLSCEQNLNHDAMYWYRQDPGQGLRLIYYSQIVNDFQKGDIAEGYSVSREKKESFPLTVTSAQKNPTAFYLCASRLSGFQPQHFGDGTRLSIL.

In regard to this clonotype: An end of the junction differs from the germline gene, which may be a read error. The chain is built from TRBV5-1 and TRBJ2-1, with 9 positions matching TRBD1. The CDR3 is 11 amino acids. Germline CDR1 and CDR2: SGHRS and YFSETQ. This chain's CDR3 is CASTDGDRVLF. CDR3 nucleotide sequence: TGCGCCAGCACGGACGGGGACAGGGTACTCTTC. The variable domain in full, completed from reference TRBV5-1 and TRBJ2-1, reads KAGVTQTPRYLIKTRGQQVTLSCSPISGHRSVSWYQQTPGQGLQFLFEYFSETQRNKGNFPGRFSGRQFSNSRSEMNVSTLELGDSALYLCASTDGDRVLFGPGTRLTVL.

The chain uses TRBV19 and TRBJ1-5; D gene ambiguous. CDR3 length: 13 residues. The germline V gene has CDR1 LNHDA and CDR2 SQIVND (reference sequence). V shed 7 bases and J shed 1 base, with 8 bases lying between them. Written as DNA, the CDR3 is TGTGCCAGTACCCTAAGGAGCAATCAGCCCCAGCATTTT. It codes for CASTLRSNQPQHF.

Only a few counts were recorded for this clonotype. This chain joins TRBV18 and TRBJ2-7; D might be TRBD1 (5 bases). V shed 1 base and J shed 6 bases, with 13 bases lying between them. CDR1 is KGHSH and CDR2 is LQKENI in the germline V gene. The CDR3 is made up of 14 amino acids. The CDR3 sequence is CASSPQGEGFEQYF. Here the CDR3 DNA reads TGTGCCAGCTCACCACAAGGGGAAGGCTTCGAGCAGTACTTC.

CDR3 in DNA: TGCGCCAGCAGACCGACTAGCGGGATCGTCGGGGAGCTGTTTTTT. As protein: CASRPTSGIVGELFF. The chain has TRBV5-1 and TRBJ2-2, with TRBD2 identical over 11 bases. Germline V gene data show CDR1 as SGHRS and CDR2 as YFSETQ. Trimming took 5 bases from V and 7 from J; bases not matched to a gene: 7. This CDR3 comprises 15 residues. Full variable domain (rest looked up from reference TRBV5-1 and TRBJ2-2): KAGVTQTPRYLIKTRGQQVTLSCSPISGHRSVSWYQQTPGQGLQFLFEYFSETQRNKGNFPGRFSGRQFSNSRSEMNVSTLELGDSALYLCASRPTSGIVGELFFGEGSRLTVL.

This clonotype was counted ten times or more. The J gene is TRBJ2-1, the V gene TRBV7-3, with 13 bases lining up with TRBD2. Losses at the gene ends were 5 bases for V and 10 bases for J; bases not matched to a gene: 11. Germline lookup yields CDR1 SGHTA and CDR2 FQGTGA. CDR3 size: 16 residues. The CDR3: CASSPGLAGVLGEQFF. CDR3 coding DNA: TGTGCCAGCAGCCCCGGACTAGCGGGAGTCCTTGGGGAGCAGTTCTTC.

This clonotype came up many times. V is TRBV18 and J is TRBJ1-2, with D possibly matching TRBD1 (6 bases). Germline V gene data show CDR1 as KGHSH and CDR2 as LQKENI. The CDR3 sequence is 13 residues long. Deletions cut 0 bases from V and 7 bases from J, with 9 bases between. The CDR3 protein is CASSPPGGGGYTF. Written as DNA, the CDR3 is TGTGCCAGCTCACCACCGGGGGGCGGTGGCTACACCTTC.

As for this clonotype: A much more abundant neighbour one base away suggests this may be a read error. The chain combines TRBV7-9 with TRBJ2-3; D unclear. Germline V gene data show CDR1 as SEHNR and CDR2 as FQNEAQ (reference sequence). The CDR3 is made up of 11 amino acids. CDR3 bases: TGTGTCAGCAGCAAAACAGATACGCAGTATTTT. Translated: CVSSKTDTQYF.

This clonotype turned up a few times. V is TRBV7-9 and J is TRBJ1-2; no definite D call. The V end was cut by 7 bases, the J end by 5 bases, with 20 bases between. CDR1 and CDR2 (germline): SEHNR, FQNEAQ (reference sequence). The CDR3 is 15 amino acids. The chain's CDR3 is CASIPGSRVAYGYTF. DNA for the CDR3: TGTGCCAGCATCCCCGGGAGCCGGGTTGCGTATGGCTACACCTTC.

This sequence joins TRBV28 and TRBJ2-7, with D perhaps TRBD2 (6 bases). The length of the CDR3 is 14 residues. V gave up 3 bases and J gave up 6 bases, with 15 bases separating them. Germline V gene data show CDR1 as MDHEN and CDR2 as SYDVKM. CDR3 loop: CASSLMGTGAEQYF. DNA of the CDR3: TGTGCCAGCAGTTTGATGGGGACTGGTGCCGAGCAGTACTTC.

The gene calls are TRBV7-2 and TRBJ1-3; perhaps TRBD1 as D (5 bases). V was cut by 1 base and J by 0 bases, with 10 bases left in between. The CDR3 is 16 amino acids. CDR1 is SGHTA, CDR2 FQGNSA, per germline. The chain's CDR3 is CASSLGPGSSGNTIYF. The DNA for the CDR3 is TGTGCCAGCAGCTTAGGGCCAGGGAGCTCTGGAAACACCATATATTTT. Combining the CDR3 with reference TRBV7-2 and TRBJ1-3 gives the whole variable domain GAGVSQSPSNKVTEKGKDVELRCDPISGHTALYWYRQSLGQGLEFLIYFQGNSAPDKSGLPSDRFSAERTGGSVSTLTIQRTQQEDSAVYLCASSLGPGSSGNTIYFGEGSWLTVV.

This clonotype was seen at least ten times. The rearrangement joins TRBV15 to TRBJ1-1, with TRBD1 matching 9 bases. The CDR3 loop spans 17 amino acids. Germline trimming cut 0 bases from V and 1 base from J; bases unmatched to any gene: 6. The germline gives CDR1 LNHNV, CDR2 YYDKDF (reference sequence). The CDR3 spells CATSRDRGTGRNTEAFF. Written as DNA, the CDR3 is TGTGCCACCAGCAGAGATAGGGGGACAGGGCGGAACACTGAAGCTTTCTTT. Using reference TRBV15 and TRBJ1-1 for the parts outside the CDR3, the full variable domain is DAMVIQNPRYQVTQFGKPVTLSCSQTLNHNVMYWYQQKSSQAPKLLFHYYDKDFNNEADTPDNFQSRRPNTSFCFLDIRSPGLGDTAMYLCATSRDRGTGRNTEAFFGQGTRLTVV.

This clonotype was counted many times. The rearrangement joins TRBV20-1 to TRBJ2-7; 11 bases align to TRBD1. Trimming at V came to 6 bases and at J to 3 bases, leaving 10 bases not matched to a gene. Germline lookup yields CDR1 DFQATT and CDR2 SNEGSKA (reference sequence). The CDR3 length is 15 residues. The CDR3 DNA sequence: TGCAGTGCCCTACTCCCGGGACAGGGGGACTACGAGCAGTACTTC. Amino acid sequence: CSALLPGQGDYEQYF.

There are many counts of this clonotype. The V gene is TRBV7-3, the J gene TRBJ2-1, with D possibly being TRBD2 (5 bases). The CDR3 runs 15 residues. CDR1 and CDR2 (germline): SGHTA, FQGTGA. The ends were cut back, 5 bases at V and 5 bases at J, with 16 bases in the middle. The CDR3 nucleotides read TGTGCCAGCAGCCCGCCCGGCGGGCCAAACAATGAGCAGTTCTTC. It codes for CASSPPGGPNNEQFF.

The CDR3 sequence is CASTPGGTDTQYF. CDR3 sequence (DNA): TGTGCCAGCACCCCCGGGGGCACAGATACGCAGTATTTT. The chain recombines TRBV7-2 with TRBJ2-3; D is perhaps TRBD2 (5 bases). This CDR3 spans 13 amino acids. The germline V gene encodes CDR1 SGHTA and CDR2 FQGNSA. The V gene lost 7 bases and the J gene lost 1 base, with 9 bases spanning the gap.

This clonotype was observed at least ten times. The chain recombines TRBV18 with TRBJ1-1; D gene ambiguous. Germline assignment: CDR1 KGHSH and CDR2 LQKENI. Trimming stripped 0 bases from V and 6 bases from J, with 14 bases between. This CDR3 has 15 residues. CDR3 bases: TGTGCCAGCTCACCACCAAACAGCCAGGACGCTGAAGCTTTCTTT. Its protein is CASSPPNSQDAEAFF.

A few counts support this clonotype. V is TRBV6-1 and J is TRBJ1-1; D is perhaps TRBD1 (6 bases). V was trimmed by 6 bases and J by 6 bases, leaving 11 bases between them. CDR3 length: 12 residues. The germline V gene has CDR1 MNHNS and CDR2 SASEGT. The CDR3 here is CASRPRGAEAFF. As DNA, the CDR3 is TGTGCCAGCAGGCCTAGGGGGGCTGAAGCTTTCTTT.

This clonotype was counted between two and nine times. The chain couples TRBV6-1 to TRBJ2-1; D not certain. Per germline, CDR1 MNHNS and CDR2 SASEGT. V gave up 6 bases and J gave up 7 bases, with 10 bases separating them. There are 12 residues in the CDR3. The CDR3 protein is CASSLVPNEQFF. The CDR3, as DNA: TGTGCCAGCAGCCTGGTCCCGAATGAGCAGTTCTTC.

A few counts support this clonotype. For the CDR3, the DNA is TGTGCCAGCAGCCAAGGTCAGAGAAGGAACACTGAAGCTTTCTTT. Protein: CASSQGQRRNTEAFF. This rearrangement joins TRBV14 to TRBJ1-1, with D unclear. The germline V and J ends were trimmed by 1 base and 1 base, with 10 bases remaining between them. The CDR3 runs 15 residues. CDR1 and CDR2 (germline): SGHDN, FVKESK.

This clonotype has more than one count but fewer than ten. The chain links TRBV5-6 to TRBJ2-1; 9 positions match TRBD2. CDR1 and CDR2 from the germline V gene are SGHDT and YYEEEE. V gave up 4 bases and J gave up 5 bases; unmatched junction bases: 10. The CDR3 consists of 16 residues. CDR3 nucleotides: TGTGCCAGCAGCACCGGACTAGCGAACGCGCACAATGAGCAGTTCTTC. Amino acid sequence: CASSTGLANAHNEQFF.